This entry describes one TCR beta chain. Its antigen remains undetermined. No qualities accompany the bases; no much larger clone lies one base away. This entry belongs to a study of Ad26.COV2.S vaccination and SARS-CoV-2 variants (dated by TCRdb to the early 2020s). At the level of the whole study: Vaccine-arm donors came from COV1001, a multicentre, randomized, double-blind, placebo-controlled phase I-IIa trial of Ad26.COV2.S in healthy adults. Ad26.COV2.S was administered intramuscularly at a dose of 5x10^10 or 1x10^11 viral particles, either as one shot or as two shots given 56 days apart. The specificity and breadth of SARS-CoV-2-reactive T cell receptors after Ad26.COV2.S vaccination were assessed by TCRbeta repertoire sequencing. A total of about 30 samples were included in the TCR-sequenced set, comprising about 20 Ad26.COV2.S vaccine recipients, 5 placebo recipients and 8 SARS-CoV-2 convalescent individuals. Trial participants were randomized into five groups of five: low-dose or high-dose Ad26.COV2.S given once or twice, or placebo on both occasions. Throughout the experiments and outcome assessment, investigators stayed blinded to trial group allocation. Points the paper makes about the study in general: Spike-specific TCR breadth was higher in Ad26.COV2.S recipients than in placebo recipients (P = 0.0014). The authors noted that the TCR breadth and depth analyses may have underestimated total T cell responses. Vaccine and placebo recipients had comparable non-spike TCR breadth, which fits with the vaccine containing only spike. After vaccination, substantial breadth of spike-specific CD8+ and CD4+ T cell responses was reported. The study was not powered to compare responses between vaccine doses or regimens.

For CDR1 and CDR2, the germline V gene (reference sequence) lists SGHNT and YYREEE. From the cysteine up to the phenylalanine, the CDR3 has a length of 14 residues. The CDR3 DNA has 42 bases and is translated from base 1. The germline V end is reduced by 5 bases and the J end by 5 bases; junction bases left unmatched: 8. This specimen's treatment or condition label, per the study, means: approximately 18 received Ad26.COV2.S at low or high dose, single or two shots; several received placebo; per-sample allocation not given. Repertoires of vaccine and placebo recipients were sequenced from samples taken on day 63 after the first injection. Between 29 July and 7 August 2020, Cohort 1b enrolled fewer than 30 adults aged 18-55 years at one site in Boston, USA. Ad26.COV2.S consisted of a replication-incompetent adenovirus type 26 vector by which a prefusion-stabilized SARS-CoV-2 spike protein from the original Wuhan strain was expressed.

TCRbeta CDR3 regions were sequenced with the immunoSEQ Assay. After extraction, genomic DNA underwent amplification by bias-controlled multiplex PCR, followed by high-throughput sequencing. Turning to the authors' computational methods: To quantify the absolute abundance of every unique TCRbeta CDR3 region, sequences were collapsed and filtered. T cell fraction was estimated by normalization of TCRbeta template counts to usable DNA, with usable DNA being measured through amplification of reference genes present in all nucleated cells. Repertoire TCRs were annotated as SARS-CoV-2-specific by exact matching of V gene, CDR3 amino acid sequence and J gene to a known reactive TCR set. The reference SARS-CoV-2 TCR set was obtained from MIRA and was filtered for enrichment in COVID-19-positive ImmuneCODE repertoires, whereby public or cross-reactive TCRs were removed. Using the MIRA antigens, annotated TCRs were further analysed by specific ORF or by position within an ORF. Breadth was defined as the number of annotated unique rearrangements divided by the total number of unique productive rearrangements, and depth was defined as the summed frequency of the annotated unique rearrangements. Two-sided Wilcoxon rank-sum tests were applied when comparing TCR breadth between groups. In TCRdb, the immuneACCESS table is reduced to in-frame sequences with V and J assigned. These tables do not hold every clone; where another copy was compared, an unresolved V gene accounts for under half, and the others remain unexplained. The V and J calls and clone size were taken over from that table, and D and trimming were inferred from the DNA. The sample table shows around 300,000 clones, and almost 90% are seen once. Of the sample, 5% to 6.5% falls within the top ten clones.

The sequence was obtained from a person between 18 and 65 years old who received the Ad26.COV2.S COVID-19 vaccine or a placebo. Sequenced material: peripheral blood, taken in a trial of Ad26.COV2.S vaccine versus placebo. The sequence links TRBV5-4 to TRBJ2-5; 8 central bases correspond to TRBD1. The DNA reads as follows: TGTGCCAGCAGTAGGGACAGGAAAGCGGAGACCCAGTACTTC. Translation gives CASSRDRKAETQYF. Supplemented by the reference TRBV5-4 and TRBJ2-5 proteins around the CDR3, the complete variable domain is ETGVTQSPTHLIKTRGQQVTLRCSSQSGHNTVSWYQQALGQGPQFIFQYYREEENGRGNFPPRFSGLQFPNYSSELNVNALELDDSALYLCASSRDRKAETQYFGPGTRLLVL.